A selection of T cell receptor beta chains follows, all from one sample in a study of cytomegalovirus exposure and HLA in healthy donors. Sequencing was performed with immunoSEQ multiplex PCR; in TCRdb, only in-frame clones are kept and a portion is missing. The sample lists about 40,000 clones, 60% to 70% occurring once. Sequenced sample: PBMCs. The source of these receptors is a man between 40 and 49 years old in good health and CMV-seronegative. CDR3s include the opening cysteine and the closing phenylalanine or tryptophan. The D gene is left open where the match is weak. For some rows the clone size is stated as once, few or many, or as a class when expanded; others skip it.

j_gene,v_gene,abundance,d_gene,CDR3aa,CDR3nt
TRBJ2-2,TRBV19,NA,NA,CASTIADWNTGELFF,TGTGCCAGTACCATTGCTGACTGGAACACCGGGGAGCTGTTTTTT
TRBJ1-1,TRBV6-6,NA,TRBD1,CASSDRGGDTEAFF,TGTGCCAGCAGTGACAGGGGCGGGGACACTGAAGCTTTCTTT
TRBJ2-7,TRBV30,NA,NA,CAWRRGRWEQYF,TGTGCCTGGAGAAGAGGGAGGTGGGAGCAGTACTTC
TRBJ1-5,TRBV7-2,NA,NA,CASSKTTGSNQPQHF,TGTGCCAGCAGCAAGACGACGGGGAGCAATCAGCCCCAGCATTTT
TRBJ2-5,TRBV6-5,NA,NA,CASSYSSETQYF,TGTGCCAGCAGTTACTCTAGCGAGACCCAGTACTTC
TRBJ2-7,TRBV25-1,NA,TRBD1,CASSEFGTGEYEQYF,TGTGCCAGCAGTGAATTTGGGACAGGGGAGTACGAGCAGTACTTC
TRBJ1-5,TRBV4-2,NA,NA,CASSLSTGGNQPQHF,TGTGCCAGCAGCCTTTCGACAGGCGGCAATCAGCCCCAGCATTTT
TRBJ2-2,TRBV18,NA,NA,CASSRSDGTGELFF,TGTGCCAGCTCACGAAGCGACGGAACCGGGGAGCTGTTTTTT
TRBJ1-6,TRBV7-9,NA,TRBD1,CASSPGTGDNSPLHF,TGTGCCAGCAGCCCCGGGACAGGGGATAATTCACCCCTCCACTTT
TRBJ1-2,TRBV7-9,NA,TRBD1,CASSPRDRGLVGYTF,TGTGCCAGCAGCCCGCGGGACAGGGGGCTTGTGGGCTACACCTTC
TRBJ2-1,TRBV5-1,NA,NA,CASSLMDSESNEQFF,TGCGCCAGCAGCTTGATGGACTCCGAATCCAATGAGCAGTTCTTC
TRBJ2-7,TRBV10-3,few,TRBD1,CAIRTGTGSDEQYF,TGTGCCATCAGAACCGGGACAGGGAGTGACGAGCAGTACTTC
TRBJ2-3,TRBV5-1,NA,NA,CASSFGGRSTDTQYF,TGCGCCAGCAGTTTCGGGGGACGTAGCACAGATACGCAGTATTTT
TRBJ2-5,TRBV7-2,NA,NA,CASSSQGRTETQYF,TGTGCCAGCAGCTCACAGGGTAGGACGGAGACCCAGTACTTC
TRBJ1-2,TRBV27,NA,NA,CASSPNPVLNYGYTF,TGTGCCAGCAGTCCGAACCCGGTCTTGAACTATGGCTACACCTTC
TRBJ2-3,TRBV4-1,once,NA,CASSQEAVSTDTQYF,TGCGCCAGCAGCCAAGAGGCGGTCAGCACAGATACGCAGTATTTT
TRBJ1-1,TRBV6-5,NA,NA,CASRAGNTEAFF,TGTGCCAGCAGAGCAGGGAACACTGAAGCTTTCTTT
TRBJ1-2,TRBV4-3,few,NA,CASSQDRGTAIYGYTF,TGCGCCAGCAGCCAAGATCGTGGAACAGCTATTTATGGCTACACCTTC
TRBJ1-5,TRBV4-1,NA,NA,CASSYDRYSNQPQHF,TGCGCCAGCAGCTACGACAGGTATAGCAATCAGCCCCAGCATTTT
TRBJ2-5,TRBV7-2,NA,TRBD1,CASSSTGEETQYF,TGTGCCAGCAGCTCGACAGGGGAAGAGACCCAGTACTTC
TRBJ1-1,TRBV19,NA,NA,CASSNGGVKAFF,TGTGCCAGTAGCAATGGCGGGGTTAAAGCTTTCTTT
TRBJ2-7,TRBV7-2,few,TRBD1,CASSLGTGLGEQYF,TGTGCCAGCAGCTTAGGGACAGGGTTGGGCGAGCAGTACTTC
TRBJ1-1,TRBV5-6,once,TRBD1,CASSYYRDRSAEAFF,TGTGCCAGCAGCTATTACCGGGACAGGTCGGCTGAAGCTTTCTTT
TRBJ2-3,TRBV7-6,NA,TRBD1,CASSLLVGTGAGDTQYF,TGTGCCAGCAGCTTACTTGTCGGGACAGGAGCAGGAGATACGCAGTATTTT
TRBJ2-3,TRBV15,once,TRBD1,CATSTGTGGPTQYF,TGTGCCACCAGCACTGGGACAGGGGGTCCTACGCAGTATTTT
TRBJ2-7,TRBV6-1,NA,NA,CASSGERGLEQYF,TGTGCCAGCAGTGGAGAGAGAGGGCTCGAGCAGTACTTC
TRBJ2-7,TRBV6-5,NA,NA,CASSPGSGPGYEQYF,TGTGCCAGCAGCCCCGGATCGGGTCCCGGGTACGAGCAGTACTTC
TRBJ1-1,TRBV9,NA,NA,CASSASGQNTEAFF,TGTGCCAGCAGCGCAAGTGGACAGAACACTGAAGCTTTCTTT
TRBJ2-3,TRBV5-1,NA,NA,CASSPWDMGTDTQYF,TGCGCCAGCAGCCCGTGGGACATGGGAACAGATACGCAGTATTTT
TRBJ1-2,TRBV4-1,NA,NA,CASSQDRRRDGYTF,TGCGCCAGCAGCCAAGACCGGAGGAGGGATGGCTACACCTTC
TRBJ2-2,TRBV5-6,NA,NA,CASSRYTGELFF,TGTGCCAGCAGCCGTTACACCGGGGAGCTGTTTTTT
TRBJ1-5,TRBV2,few,TRBD1,CASTRDRGLGQPQHF,TGTGCCAGCACCCGGGACAGGGGGCTTGGTCAGCCCCAGCATTTT
TRBJ1-3,TRBV6-6,NA,TRBD1,CASSSADRVDTIYF,TGTGCCAGCAGTTCCGCGGACAGGGTGGACACCATATATTTT
TRBJ2-1,TRBV7-9,NA,NA,CASSFSGLDQAQFF,TGTGCCAGCAGCTTCTCAGGGCTCGACCAGGCGCAGTTCTTC
TRBJ1-2,TRBV28,NA,TRBD1,CASSLGGGAYGYTF,TGTGCCAGCAGTTTAGGAGGGGGCGCATATGGCTACACCTTC
TRBJ1-1,TRBV7-9,once,NA,CASSLVALGSAEAFF,TGTGCCAGCAGCTTAGTAGCACTGGGGAGCGCTGAAGCTTTCTTT
TRBJ2-7,TRBV6-6,NA,TRBD2,CASINRPGGWVEQYF,TGTGCCAGCATCAATCGGCCGGGAGGCTGGGTCGAGCAGTACTTC
TRBJ2-5,TRBV2,NA,NA,CASSEQSSETQYF,TGTGCCAGCAGTGAGCAGTCTTCAGAGACCCAGTACTTC
TRBJ2-3,TRBV9,NA,NA,CASSVVSPSDTQYF,TGTGCCAGCAGCGTAGTATCGCCAAGCGATACGCAGTATTTT
TRBJ2-6,TRBV27,NA,NA,CASSFGGPRANVLTF,TGTGCCAGCAGTTTCGGGGGTCCTCGGGCCAACGTCCTGACTTTC
TRBJ1-4,TRBV28,NA,TRBD1,CASSLGGQAKAISF,TGTGCCAGCAGTCTAGGGGGACAGGCCAAAGCCATCTCCTTT
TRBJ1-2,TRBV23-1,NA,TRBD1,CASSHPDRGDGYTF,TGCGCCAGCAGTCATCCGGACAGGGGAGATGGCTACACCTTC
TRBJ1-5,TRBV7-8,NA,NA,CASSPTDDQPQHF,TGTGCCAGCAGCCCGACAGATGATCAGCCCCAGCATTTT
TRBJ1-1,TRBV6-5,few,NA,CASSYSGHEAFF,TGTGCCAGCAGTTACTCCGGTCATGAAGCTTTCTTT
TRBJ2-1,TRBV4-1,few,NA,CASSQDGRQVSYNEQFF,TGCGCCAGCAGCCAAGATGGTCGGCAGGTCTCCTACAATGAGCAGTTCTTC
TRBJ1-2,TRBV6-1,few,NA,CASREQNYGYTF,TGTGCCAGCAGGGAACAGAACTATGGCTACACCTTC
TRBJ2-1,TRBV4-3,few,TRBD2,CASSATGSGGYNEQFF,TGCGCCAGCAGCGCCACGGGTAGCGGGGGCTACAATGAGCAGTTCTTC
TRBJ2-3,TRBV30,NA,NA,CAWSASNTQYF,TGTGCCTGGAGTGCCTCTAATACGCAGTATTTT
TRBJ1-2,TRBV6-5,NA,NA,CASRLAGQYGYTF,TGTGCCAGCAGGTTGGCAGGGCAGTATGGCTACACCTTC
TRBJ1-5,TRBV18,once,TRBD1,CASSLDRVGNQPQHF,TGTGCCAGCTCACTCGACAGGGTTGGAAATCAGCCCCAGCATTTT
TRBJ1-4,TRBV6-5,NA,NA,CASSYSLQGDEKLFF,TGTGCCAGCAGTTACTCATTGCAAGGGGATGAAAAACTGTTTTTT
TRBJ1-5,TRBV4-1,few,TRBD1,CASSQVSAGGSQPQHF,TGCGCCAGCAGCCAAGTTTCGGCAGGGGGCTCCCAGCCCCAGCATTTT
TRBJ1-1,TRBV6-1,few,NA,CASSHRNTEAFF,TGTGCCAGCAGCCACAGGAACACTGAAGCTTTCTTT
TRBJ1-5,TRBV6-1,NA,NA,CASSEASGLQPQHF,TGTGCCAGCAGTGAAGCTTCAGGGCTTCAGCCCCAGCATTTT
TRBJ1-2,TRBV6-1,few,TRBD1,CASSEGRTGAGGYTF,TGTGCCAGCAGTGAAGGGCGGACAGGGGCGGGTGGCTACACCTTC